A single TCR beta chain is shown here with its context. The specificity of this receptor is unknown. The input lacks base qualities; no much larger clone sits a single base away. The data are from a study of shared clonotypes between healthy human individuals (dated by TCRdb to 2020 to 2021). In the study overall: Two women and three men aged 18 to 49 years were included in the cohort. For each donor, CD4 naive and CD4 memory were each given three plates, CD8 naive was given two plates, and CD8 memory was given one plate. To estimate repertoire size and how much clonotype sharing occurs between individuals, the study deeply sequenced the blood TCR repertoires of roughly 5 healthy adults. Libraries were prepared and TCR repertoires were sequenced by different laboratories using diverse techniques, in order to increase sequencing depth and limit assay-specific biases. Leukapheresis yielded between about 0.94 and 9.5 billion PBMCs per donor. Study-level results and caveats: Pairwise subsampling led to the expectation that sequencing depth would affect the degree of clonotype sharing among donors. Even with the large sequencing depth, rarefaction of the sorted-subset datasets indicated that sequencing was incomplete. Estimated clonotype richness was generally larger for naive than for memory subsets. Sharing across a handful of donors was observed for roughly 5% of naive CD4, about 4% of naive CD8, over 2% of memory CD4, and around 0.44% of memory CD8 clonotypes. Only blood was sampled, and tissue TCR repertoires likely differ from those in blood. Higher generation probabilities were observed for clonotypes shared by all four sorted-subset donors than for non-shared clonotypes. The small number of donors limited the genetic and exposure-history diversity represented.

Donors were healthy HIV-negative adults with no recently reported acute infections or vaccinations. All donors were Caucasian adults living in Nashville, Tennessee, USA. Magnetic negative selection was used to enrich CD4+ T cells, after which naive cells were positively selected on CD45RA and the negative fraction became the memory subset. Blood was collected by leukapheresis, and PBMCs were isolated by Ficoll-Histopaque density gradient centrifugation and then cryopreserved in liquid nitrogen vapor phase. Analytical flow cytometry was used to check the purity and quantity of every magnetically sorted T cell population. Genomic DNA was isolated from each sorted fraction and quantified by UV absorbance on a Nanodrop 2000c. Using the deep immunoSEQ assay, TCR CDR3 regions were amplified from genomic DNA by multiplex PCR. For each cell subset, the extracted genomic DNA was distributed evenly across all wells of several immunoSEQ 96-well plates, and each plate served as one replicate. Each replicate PCR for sorted subsets received about 0.2 ug genomic DNA, equal to about 30,000 T cell genomes. Purified libraries were quantified with a Qubit 3.0 fluorometer, sized on a Bioanalyzer 2100, and re-quantified with the KAPA Library Quantification kit. Every immunoSEQ 96-well plate was sequenced on a separate single-read 150-cycle Illumina NextSeq 550 flow cell. Per the original workflow: The immunoSEQ output contained only junctional sequences without quality scores, so filtering could not match that applied to full-length reads. To assign V/J genes and CDR3, sequences were annotated using PyIR, a Python wrapper for IgBLAST v1.9, with IMGT germline references. Any read was removed if the V/J assignment was weak (E-value above 1e-6), the CDR3 was missing, or the read contained stop codons, out-of-frame junctions, or ambiguous translated residues. V3J clonotypes were defined as sequences sharing the same inferred V gene, J gene, and CDR3 amino acid sequence. To compute the percentage overlap between repertoires, the number of shared unique clonotypes was divided by the size of the smaller repertoire. Repertoire richness was assessed with RTK rarefaction, the Chao1 estimator, and Recon v2.1 estimates of unobserved clonotypes. OLGA was used to compute generation probabilities for all TCRbeta clonotypes that the gDNA method yielded from a handful of donors. TCRdb carries this immuneACCESS record with in-frame sequences only. Its versions omit some clonotypes, under half of them owing to an unresolved V gene in the studies checked, with the rest unexplained. The V and J calls and clone size are taken from that table; D and trimming were inferred from the DNA. This sample gives hundreds of thousands of clones in total; approximately 97% of them show up just once. The ten largest clones capture 0.057% of the sample.

This clonotype was sampled from a woman in her thirties in good health. Sequenced sample: naive CD4+ T cells sorted from blood. The sample's cell subset or site label, decoded: CD45RA+ positively selected.

The CDR3 has the sequence CASSQVRLAGYGETQYF. The DNA sequence is as follows: TGCGCCAGCAGCCAAGTGCGGCTAGCGGGATATGGGGAGACCCAGTACTTC. The chain is encoded by TRBV4-1 joined to TRBJ2-5, with TRBD2 identical over 9 junction bases. V has 1 base trimmed and J has 5 bases trimmed; junction bases matching no gene number 11. The CDR3 has 17 amino acids, counting the end cysteine and phenylalanine. Of all the DNA, just the CDR3 is kept, 51 bases in frame from base 1. According to the germline V gene, CDR1 reads MGHRA and CDR2 reads YSYEKL.